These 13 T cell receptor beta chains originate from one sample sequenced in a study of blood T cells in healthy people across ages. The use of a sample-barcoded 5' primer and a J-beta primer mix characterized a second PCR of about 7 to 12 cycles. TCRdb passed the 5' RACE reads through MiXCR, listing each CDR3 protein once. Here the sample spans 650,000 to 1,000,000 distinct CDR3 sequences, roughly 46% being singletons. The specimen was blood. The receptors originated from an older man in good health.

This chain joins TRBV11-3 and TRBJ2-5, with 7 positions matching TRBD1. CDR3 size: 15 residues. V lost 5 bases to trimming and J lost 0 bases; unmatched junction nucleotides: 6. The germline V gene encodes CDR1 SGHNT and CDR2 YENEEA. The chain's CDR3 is CASSVGTANQETQYF. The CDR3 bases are TGTGCCAGCAGCGTCGGGACAGCTAACCAAGAGACCCAGTACTTC.

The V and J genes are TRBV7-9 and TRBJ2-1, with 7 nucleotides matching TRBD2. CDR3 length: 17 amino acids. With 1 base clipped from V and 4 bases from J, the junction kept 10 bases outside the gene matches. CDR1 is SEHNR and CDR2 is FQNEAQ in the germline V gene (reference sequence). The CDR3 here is CASSLGRLAVNYNEQFF. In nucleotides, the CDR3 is TGTGCCAGCAGCTTAGGGCGCCTAGCGGTAAATTACAATGAGCAGTTCTTC. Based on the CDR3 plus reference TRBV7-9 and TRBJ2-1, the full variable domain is DTGVSQNPRHKITKRGQNVTFRCDPISEHNRLYWYRQTLGQGPEFLTYFQNEAQLEKSRLLSDRFSAERPKGSFSTLEIQRTEQGDSAMYLCASSLGRLAVNYNEQFFGPGTRLTVL.

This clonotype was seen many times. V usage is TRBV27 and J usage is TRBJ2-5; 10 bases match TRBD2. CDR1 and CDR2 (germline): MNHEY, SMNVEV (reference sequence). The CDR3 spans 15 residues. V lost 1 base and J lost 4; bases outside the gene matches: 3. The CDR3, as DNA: TGTGCCAGCAGTTTATTAGCGGGAGGTGTAGAGACCCAGTACTTC. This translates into CASSLLAGGVETQYF.

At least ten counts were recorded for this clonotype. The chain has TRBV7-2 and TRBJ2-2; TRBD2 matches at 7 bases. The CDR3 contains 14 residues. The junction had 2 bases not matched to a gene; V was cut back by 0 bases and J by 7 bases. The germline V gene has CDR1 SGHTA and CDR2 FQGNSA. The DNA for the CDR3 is TGTGCCAGCAGCTTAGCCCGGGGGGACGGGGAGCTGTTTTTT. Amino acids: CASSLARGDGELFF.

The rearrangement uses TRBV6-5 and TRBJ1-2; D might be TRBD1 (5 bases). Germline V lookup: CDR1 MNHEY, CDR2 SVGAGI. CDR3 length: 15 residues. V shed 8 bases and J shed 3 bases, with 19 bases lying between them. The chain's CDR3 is CASGSQGGAYYGYTF. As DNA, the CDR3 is TGTGCCAGCGGGTCCCAGGGCGGTGCCTACTATGGCTACACCTTC.

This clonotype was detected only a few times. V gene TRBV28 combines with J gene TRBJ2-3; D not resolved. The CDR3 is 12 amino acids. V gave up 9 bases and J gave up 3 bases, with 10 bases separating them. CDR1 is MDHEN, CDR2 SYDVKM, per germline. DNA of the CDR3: TGTGCCAGTCTTAGTGGTACAGATACGCAGTATTTT. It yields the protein CASLSGTDTQYF.

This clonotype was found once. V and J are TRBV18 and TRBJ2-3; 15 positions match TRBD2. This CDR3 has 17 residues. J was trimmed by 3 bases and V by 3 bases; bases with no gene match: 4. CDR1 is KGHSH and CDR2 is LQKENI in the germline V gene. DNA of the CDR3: TGTGCCAGCTCACCTCTCGGGACTAGCGGGAGGACAGATACGCAGTATTTT. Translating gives CASSPLGTSGRTDTQYF.

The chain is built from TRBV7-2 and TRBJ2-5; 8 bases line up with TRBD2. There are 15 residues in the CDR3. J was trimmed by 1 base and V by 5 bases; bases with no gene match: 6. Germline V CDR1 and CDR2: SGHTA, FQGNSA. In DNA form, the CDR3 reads TGTGCCAGCAGCCTCCACGGGGGGGTCCAAGAGACCCAGTACTTC. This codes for CASSLHGGVQETQYF.

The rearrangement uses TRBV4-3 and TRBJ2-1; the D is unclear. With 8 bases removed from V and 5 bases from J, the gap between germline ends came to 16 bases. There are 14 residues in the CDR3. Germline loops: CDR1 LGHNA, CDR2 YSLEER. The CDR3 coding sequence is TGCGCCAGCTCCCCCTCTATAAGACACAATGAGCAGTTCTTC. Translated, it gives CASSPSIRHNEQFF.

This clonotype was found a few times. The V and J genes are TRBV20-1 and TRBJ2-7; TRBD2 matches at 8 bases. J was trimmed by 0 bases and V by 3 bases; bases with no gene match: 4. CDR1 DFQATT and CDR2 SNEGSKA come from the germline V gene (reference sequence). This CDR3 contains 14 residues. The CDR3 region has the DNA TGCAGTGCTAGTCCTAGCGGGTTCTCCTACGAGCAGTACTTC. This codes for CSASPSGFSYEQYF.

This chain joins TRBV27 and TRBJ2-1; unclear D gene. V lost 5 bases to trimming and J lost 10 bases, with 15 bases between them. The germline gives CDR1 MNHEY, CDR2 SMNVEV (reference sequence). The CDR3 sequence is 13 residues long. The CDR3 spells CASSDSTAREQFF. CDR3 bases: TGTGCCAGCAGTGACTCGACCGCCAGAGAGCAGTTCTTC.

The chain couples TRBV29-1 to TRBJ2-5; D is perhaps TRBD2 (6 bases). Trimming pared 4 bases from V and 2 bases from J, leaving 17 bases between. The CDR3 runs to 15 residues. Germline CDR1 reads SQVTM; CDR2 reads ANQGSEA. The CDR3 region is CSVVGGGGIQETQYF. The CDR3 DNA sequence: TGCAGCGTTGTGGGAGGTGGCGGGATACAAGAGACCCAGTACTTC.

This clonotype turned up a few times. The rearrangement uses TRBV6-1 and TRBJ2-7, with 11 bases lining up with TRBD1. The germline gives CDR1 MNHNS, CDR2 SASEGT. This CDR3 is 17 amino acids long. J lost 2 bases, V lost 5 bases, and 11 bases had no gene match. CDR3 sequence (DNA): TGTGCCAGCAGTACCCCTGCCCCGGGACAGGGGGCCTACGAGCAGTACTTC. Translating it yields CASSTPAPGQGAYEQYF.